These 2 T cell receptor beta chains share one sample of origin, sequenced in a study of T cell responses to AZD1222 COVID-19 vaccine. This table comes from immunoSEQ multiplex PCR, and its TCRdb copy is limited to in-frame clones, with some not included. The data show 85,000 to 110,000 clones, over 75% seen once. Sequenced here: peripheral blood, sampled on day 0 of AZD1222 vaccination. Receptors originate from an adult in good health.

The V gene is TRBV27, the J gene TRBJ1-3, with a tentative D call TRBD1 (6 bases). Germline V lookup: CDR1 MNHEY, CDR2 SMNVEV (reference sequence). The CDR3 spans 18 residues. Trimming cost V 6 bases and J 1 base, with 22 bases left between them. CDR3 sequence (DNA): TGTGCCAGCAGACCAATCGGGGGGCAGGGCGAATCTGGAAACACCATATATTTT. Translation: CASRPIGGQGESGNTIYF.

The V call is TRBV27, the J call TRBJ1-1, with TRBD1 identical over 8 bases. CDR3 length equals 14 residues. Germline V lookup: CDR1 MNHEY, CDR2 SMNVEV (reference sequence). Trimming at V came to 3 bases and at J to 5 bases, leaving 5 bases not matched to a gene. The CDR3, as DNA: TGTGCCAGCAGTTTTACAGGGGGTGGAACTGAAGCTTTCTTT. Translation gives CASSFTGGGTEAFF.